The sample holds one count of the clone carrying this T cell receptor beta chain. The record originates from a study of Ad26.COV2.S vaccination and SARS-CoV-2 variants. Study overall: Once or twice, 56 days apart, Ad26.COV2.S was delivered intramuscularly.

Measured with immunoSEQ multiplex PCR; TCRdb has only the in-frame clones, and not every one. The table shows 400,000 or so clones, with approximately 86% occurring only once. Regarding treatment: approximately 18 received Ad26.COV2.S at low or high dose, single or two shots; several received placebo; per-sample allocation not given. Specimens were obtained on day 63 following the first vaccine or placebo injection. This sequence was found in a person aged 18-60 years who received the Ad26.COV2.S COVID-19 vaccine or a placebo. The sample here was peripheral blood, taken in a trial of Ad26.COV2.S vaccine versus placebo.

DNA of the CDR3: TGTGCCATCAGCCCACAGGACGGTGAGGGTAACTATGGCTACACCTTC. Residues: CAISPQDGEGNYGYTF. V usage is TRBV10-3 and J usage is TRBJ1-2; a possible D gene is TRBD1 (5 bases). The CDR3 loop spans 16 amino acids. Trimming removed 6 bases at V and 1 base at J, with 18 bases between. Per the germline V gene, CDR1 is ENHRY and CDR2 is SYGVKD.